This TCR beta chain came from a study of shared T cell receptors in the human thymus (dated by TCRdb to the early 2020s). Turning to the overall study: The study investigated the way shared, self-reactive T-cell receptor alpha chains are produced in the human thymus.

This clone was seen a single time. Its antigen remains undetermined. The record has no base qualities; no much larger clone is one base away. The CDR3 numbers 16 residues from cysteine through phenylalanine. The sequence is cut down to CDR3 DNA, 48 bases in frame from base 1. The germline V gene sets CDR1 to SGHAT and CDR2 to FQNNGV. Here V drops 0 bases and J drops 0 bases, and the junction holds 2 bases not matched to any gene. Receptors were amplified or captured by the immunoSEQ multiplex PCR assay. As stored in TCRdb, this immuneACCESS dataset retains in-frame rearrangements with V and J assigned. A fraction of the clones does not appear; measured against another copy, unresolved V genes explain less than half of the discrepancy, and the remainder lacks a known reason. The sample has 500,000 to 850,000 clones on record, approximately 89% of them singletons. 0.009% to 0.0095% of the sample belongs to the ten largest clones.

The same sample was also studied in work on human thymus T cells. The second publication reports: Immunologically healthy infants undergoing open corrective cardiac surgery for congenital heart defects in Finland were used as donors. Thymus tissue was collected as surgical resects that were removed during corrective cardiac surgery. Both the thymic and the peripheral blood repertoires appeared to show biased V and J gene segment usage. The related research found that thymic TCR repertoires overlapped highly between unrelated individuals. The study characterized TCR alpha and beta repertoires from seven to nine infant thymus samples and a few related peripheral blood samples. The cohort included several male and two female infants, with donor ages spanning 7 to 244 days. Thymocytes were freed from the tissue by mechanical means and kept at -70 degrees C as pellets of about 9-33 million cells. Genomic DNA was extracted from frozen cell pellets with a QIAsymphony instrument. TCRB and TCRAD loci were amplified from a standardized quantity of quality-controlled genomic DNA using the immunoSEQ multiplex PCR assay. Amplicons spanned the V(D)J region at a length sufficient to cover the CDR3 and identify V and J genes. The amplicons were sequenced on an Illumina platform via the commercial immunoSEQ service. Primer bias and sequencing errors were corrected using previously described methods, and TCRAD and TCRB definitions followed the IMGT database. The repertoires were analysed using immunoSEQ Analyzer 3.0 and VDJTools for basic statistics, V/J segment usage, diversity estimates, rarefaction and pairwise overlap. Diversity was estimated with Chao1, ChaoE, Efron-Thisted, Shannon and inverse Simpson indices, and also on datasets down-sampled to the smallest sample. For repertoire overlap, CDR3 nucleotide sequence, V gene and J gene had to match strictly, and clustering was done by Jaccard-based multidimensional scaling. On average, thymus samples yielded roughly 800,000 unique TCRB clonotypes, whereas blood samples yielded about 80,000.

The sequence is built from TRBV11-2 and TRBJ2-3; TRBD2 matches 8 bases in the middle. This clonotype originated in a boy younger than two with a congenital heart defect. Donor details come from another sample of the same person, matched by shared clones. The sample comprised thymocytes. Here is the DNA: TGTGCCAGCAGCTTAGATCGCGGGGGGAGCACAGATACGCAGTATTTT. This is translated as CASSLDRGGSTDTQYF.